This T cell receptor beta chain emerged from a study of blood T cell repertoires in COVID-19. Looking at the study overall: Sites across the United States, Italy and Spain contributed samples from acute and convalescent COVID-19. T cells, B-cell-depleted T cells, or PBMCs provided the cDNA or gDNA that served as material.

Per the authors' pipeline: Reference gene primer amplification gave estimated nucleated cell counts. Using immunoSEQ multiplex PCR, the repertoire was profiled, and TCRdb retains in-frame clones only, with some absent. V, J and clone size were drawn from that table, and D and trimming were deduced from the DNA. The data contain roughly 310,000 clones, over 85% of them seen just once; the ten biggest clones take up roughly 2.5%. Clinical histories supplied by participants themselves formed the basis of cohort assignment. Specimen: PBMCs or T cells enriched from blood (not recorded which). This clonotype was obtained from a man aged 55 to 70 who had recovered from COVID-19.

DNA for the CDR3: TGCAGTGCTAGTACCAGACAGGTCAGTCAGCCCCAGCATTTT. As protein: CSASTRQVSQPQHF. This chain links TRBV20-1 with TRBJ1-5, with D perhaps TRBD1 (6 bases). The CDR3 has 14 residues. The germline V gene has CDR1 DFQATT and CDR2 SNEGSKA (reference sequence). V was cut by 3 bases and J by 6 bases, with 15 bases left in between.